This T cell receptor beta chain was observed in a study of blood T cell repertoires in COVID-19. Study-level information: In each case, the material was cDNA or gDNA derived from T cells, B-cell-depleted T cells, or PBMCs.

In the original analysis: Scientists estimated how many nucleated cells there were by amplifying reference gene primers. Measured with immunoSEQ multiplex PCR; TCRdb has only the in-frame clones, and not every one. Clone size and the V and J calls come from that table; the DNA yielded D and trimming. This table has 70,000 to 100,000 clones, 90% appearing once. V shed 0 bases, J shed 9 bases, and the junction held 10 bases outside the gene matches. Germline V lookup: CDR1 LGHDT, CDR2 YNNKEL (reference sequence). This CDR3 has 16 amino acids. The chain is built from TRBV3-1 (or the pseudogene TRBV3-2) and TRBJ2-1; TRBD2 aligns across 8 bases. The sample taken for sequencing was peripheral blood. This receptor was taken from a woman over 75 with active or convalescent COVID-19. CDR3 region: CASSQDTSGSPFEQFF. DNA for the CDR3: TGTGCCAGCAGCCAAGATACGAGCGGGAGTCCCTTTGAGCAGTTCTTC.